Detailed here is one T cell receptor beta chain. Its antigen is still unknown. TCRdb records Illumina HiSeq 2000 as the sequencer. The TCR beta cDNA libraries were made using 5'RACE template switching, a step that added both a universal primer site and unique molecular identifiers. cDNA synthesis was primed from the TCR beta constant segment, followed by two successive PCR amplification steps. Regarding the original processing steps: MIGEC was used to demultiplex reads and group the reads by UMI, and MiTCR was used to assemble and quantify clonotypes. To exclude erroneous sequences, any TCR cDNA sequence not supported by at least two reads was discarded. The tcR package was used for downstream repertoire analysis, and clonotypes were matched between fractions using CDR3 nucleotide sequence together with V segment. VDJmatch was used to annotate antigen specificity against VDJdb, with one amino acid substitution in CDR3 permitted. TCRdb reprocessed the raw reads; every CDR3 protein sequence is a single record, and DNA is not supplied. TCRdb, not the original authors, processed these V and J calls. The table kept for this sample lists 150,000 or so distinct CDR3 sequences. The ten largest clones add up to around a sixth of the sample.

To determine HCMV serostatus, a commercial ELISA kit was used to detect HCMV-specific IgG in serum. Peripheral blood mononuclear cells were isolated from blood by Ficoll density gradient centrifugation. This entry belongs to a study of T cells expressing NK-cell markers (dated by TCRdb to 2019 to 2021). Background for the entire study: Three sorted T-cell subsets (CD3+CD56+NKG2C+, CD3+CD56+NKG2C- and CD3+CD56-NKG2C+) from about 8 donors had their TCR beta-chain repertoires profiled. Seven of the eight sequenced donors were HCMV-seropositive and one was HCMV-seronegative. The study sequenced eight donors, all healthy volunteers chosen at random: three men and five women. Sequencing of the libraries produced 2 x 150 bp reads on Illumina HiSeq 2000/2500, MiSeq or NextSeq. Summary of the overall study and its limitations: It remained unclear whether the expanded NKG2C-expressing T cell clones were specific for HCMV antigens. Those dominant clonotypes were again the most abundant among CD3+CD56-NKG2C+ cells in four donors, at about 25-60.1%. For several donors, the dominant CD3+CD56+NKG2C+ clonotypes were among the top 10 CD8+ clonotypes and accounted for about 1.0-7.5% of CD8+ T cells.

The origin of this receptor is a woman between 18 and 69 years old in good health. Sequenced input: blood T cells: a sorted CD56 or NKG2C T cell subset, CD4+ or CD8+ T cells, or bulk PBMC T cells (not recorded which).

The CDR3 region has the sequence CASSLGQGAVETQYF. The rearranged chain carries TRBV5-6 and TRBJ2-5; TCRdb designates TRBD1, a call that cannot be tested without DNA. Based on the germline V gene, the CDR1 and CDR2 sequences are SGHDT and YYEEEE. The cysteine opens and the phenylalanine closes a CDR3 of 15 amino acids. The entry carries no DNA sequence. Here the CDR3 is joined to the reference TRBV5-6 and TRBJ2-5 genes, and the full variable domain is: DAGVTQSPTHLIKTRGQQVTLRCSPKSGHDTVSWYQQALGQGPQFIFQYYEEEERQRGNFPDRFSGHQFPNYSSELNVNALLLGDSALYLCASSLGQGAVETQYFGPGTRLLVL.